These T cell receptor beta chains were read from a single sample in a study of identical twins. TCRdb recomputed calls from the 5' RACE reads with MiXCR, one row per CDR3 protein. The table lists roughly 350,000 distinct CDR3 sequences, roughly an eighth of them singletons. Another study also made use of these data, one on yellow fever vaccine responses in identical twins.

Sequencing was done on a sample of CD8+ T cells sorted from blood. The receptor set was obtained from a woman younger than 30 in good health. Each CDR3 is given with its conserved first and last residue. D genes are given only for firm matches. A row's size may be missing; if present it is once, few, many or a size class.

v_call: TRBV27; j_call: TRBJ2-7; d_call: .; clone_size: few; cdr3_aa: CASRMTAYYEQYF; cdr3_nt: TGTGCCAGCAGAATGACAGCTTACTACGAGCAGTACTTC
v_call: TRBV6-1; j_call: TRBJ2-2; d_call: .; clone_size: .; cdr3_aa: CASSPPDRNTGELFF; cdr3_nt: TGTGCCAGCAGTCCCCCGGATAGAAACACCGGGGAGCTGTTTTTT
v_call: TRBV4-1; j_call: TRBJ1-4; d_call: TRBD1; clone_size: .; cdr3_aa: CASSPVPGQGRGEKLFF; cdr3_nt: TGCGCCAGCAGCCCGGTCCCGGGACAGGGACGAGGTGAAAAACTGTTTTTT
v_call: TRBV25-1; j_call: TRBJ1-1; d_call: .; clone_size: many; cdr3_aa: CASKRGGNTEAFF; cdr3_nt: TGTGCCAGCAAGAGGGGGGGGAACACTGAAGCTTTCTTT
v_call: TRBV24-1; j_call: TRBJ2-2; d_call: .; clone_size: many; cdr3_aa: CATSDPDQGTGELFF; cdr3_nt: TGTGCCACCAGTGACCCGGACCAGGGGACCGGGGAGCTGTTTTTT
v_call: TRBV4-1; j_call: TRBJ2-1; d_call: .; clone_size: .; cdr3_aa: CASSDSLYNEQFF; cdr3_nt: TGCGCCAGCAGCGACAGCCTCTACAATGAGCAGTTCTTC
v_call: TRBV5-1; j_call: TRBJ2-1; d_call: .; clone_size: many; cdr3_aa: CASSLVEAAREKRHNEQFF; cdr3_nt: TGCGCCAGCAGCTTGGTTGAAGCAGCCAGAGAGAAAAGACACAATGAGCAGTTCTTC
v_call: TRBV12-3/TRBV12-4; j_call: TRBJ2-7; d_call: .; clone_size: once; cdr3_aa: CASGTTSYEQYF; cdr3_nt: TGTGCCAGTGGCACTACTTCCTACGAGCAGTACTTC
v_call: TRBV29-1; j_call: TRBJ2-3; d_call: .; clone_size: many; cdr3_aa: CSSLPQSTDTQYF; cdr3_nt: TGCAGCTCACTACCCCAGTCCACAGATACGCAGTATTTT
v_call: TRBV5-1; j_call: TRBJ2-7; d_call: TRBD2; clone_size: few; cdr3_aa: CASSPTPFGTSFYEQYF; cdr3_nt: TGCGCCAGCAGCCCTACACCATTCGGGACTAGCTTCTACGAGCAGTACTTC
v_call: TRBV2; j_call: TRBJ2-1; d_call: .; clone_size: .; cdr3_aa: CASSPGRAYYNEQFF; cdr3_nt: TGTGCCAGCAGCCCCGGCAGGGCCTACTACAATGAGCAGTTCTTC
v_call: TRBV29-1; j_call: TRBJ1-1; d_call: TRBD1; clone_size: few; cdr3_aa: CSVEWTGATEAFF; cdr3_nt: TGCAGCGTTGAATGGACAGGGGCCACTGAAGCTTTCTTT
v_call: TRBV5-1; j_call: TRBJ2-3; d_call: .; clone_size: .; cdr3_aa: CASILPPNTGSTDTQYF; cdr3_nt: TGCGCCAGCATTCTCCCCCCAAACACAGGGAGCACAGATACGCAGTATTTT
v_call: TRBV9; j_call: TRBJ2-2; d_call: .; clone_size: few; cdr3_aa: CASSVHGWIANTGELFF; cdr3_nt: TGTGCCAGCAGCGTTCATGGATGGATTGCGAACACCGGGGAGCTGTTTTTT
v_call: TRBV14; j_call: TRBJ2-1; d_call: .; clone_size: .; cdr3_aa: CASSHPGSGGLNEQFF; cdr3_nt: TGTGCCAGCAGTCACCCGGGCTCTGGGGGCCTCAATGAGCAGTTCTTC
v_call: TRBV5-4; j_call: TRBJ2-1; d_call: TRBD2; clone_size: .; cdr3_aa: CASSLGTSGAPEQFF; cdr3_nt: TGTGCCAGCAGCCTAGGGACTAGCGGGGCACCCGAGCAGTTCTTC
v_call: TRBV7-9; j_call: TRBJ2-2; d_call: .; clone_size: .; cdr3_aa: CASSPPRGENTGELFF; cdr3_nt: TGTGCCAGCAGCCCGCCGAGAGGGGAGAACACCGGGGAGCTGTTTTTT
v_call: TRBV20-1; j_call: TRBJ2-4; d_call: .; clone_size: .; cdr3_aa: CSATMKNIQYF; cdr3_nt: TGCAGTGCAACTATGAAAAACATTCAGTACTTC
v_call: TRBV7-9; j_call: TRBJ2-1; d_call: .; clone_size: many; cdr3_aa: CASSLVGPSYNEQFF; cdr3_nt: TGTGCCAGCAGCTTAGTTGGGCCCTCTTACAATGAGCAGTTCTTC
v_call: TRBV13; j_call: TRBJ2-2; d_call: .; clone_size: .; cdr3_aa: CASSFVTGSGELFF; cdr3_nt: TGTGCCAGCAGCTTTGTAACAGGGAGCGGGGAGCTGTTTTTT
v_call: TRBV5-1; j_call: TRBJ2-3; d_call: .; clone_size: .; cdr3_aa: CASSLRGSGVTDTQYF; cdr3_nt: TGCGCCAGCAGCTTGAGGGGGAGCGGAGTCACAGATACGCAGTATTTT
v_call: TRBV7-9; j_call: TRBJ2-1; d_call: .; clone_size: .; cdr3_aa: CASTYISSPEGDEQFF; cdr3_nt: TGTGCCAGCACCTACATCTCTAGCCCTGAGGGAGATGAGCAGTTCTTC
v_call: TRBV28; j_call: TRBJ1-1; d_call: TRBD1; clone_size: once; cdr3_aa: CASSLGHQTGGTEAFF; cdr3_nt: TGTGCCAGCAGTTTAGGACACCAAACAGGGGGCACTGAAGCTTTCTTT
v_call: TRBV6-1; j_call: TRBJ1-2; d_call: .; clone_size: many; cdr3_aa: CASTSGTYGYTF; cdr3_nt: TGTGCCAGCACCTCGGGGACCTATGGCTACACCTTC
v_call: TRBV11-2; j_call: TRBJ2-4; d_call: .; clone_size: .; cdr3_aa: CASSLGAITGDIQYF; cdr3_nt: TGTGCCAGCAGCTTAGGGGCTATCACGGGGGACATTCAGTACTTC
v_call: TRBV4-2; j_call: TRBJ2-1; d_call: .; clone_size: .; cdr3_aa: CASSQEVGLNEQFF; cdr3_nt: TGTGCCAGCAGCCAGGAAGTGGGGTTGAATGAGCAGTTCTTC
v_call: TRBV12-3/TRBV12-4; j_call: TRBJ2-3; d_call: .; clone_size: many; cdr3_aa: CASSAGHTDTQYF; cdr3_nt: TGTGCCAGCAGCGCGGGCCACACAGATACGCAGTATTTT
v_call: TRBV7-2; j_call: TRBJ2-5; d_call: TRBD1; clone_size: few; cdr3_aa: CASSLEGQVQETQYF; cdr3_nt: TGTGCCAGCAGCTTAGAGGGACAGGTACAAGAGACCCAGTACTTC
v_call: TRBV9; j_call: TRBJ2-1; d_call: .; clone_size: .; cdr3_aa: CASSVGFGNEQFF; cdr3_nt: TGTGCCAGCAGCGTAGGATTTGGGAATGAGCAGTTCTTC
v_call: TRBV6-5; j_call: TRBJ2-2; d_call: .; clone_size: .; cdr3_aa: CASSYSRGPEATGELFF; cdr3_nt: TGTGCCAGCAGTTACTCGCGGGGACCGGAAGCCACCGGGGAGCTGTTTTTT
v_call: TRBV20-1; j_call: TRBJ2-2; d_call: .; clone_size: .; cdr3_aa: CSARGGRAVMNTGELFF; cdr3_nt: TGCAGTGCTAGAGGGGGGAGAGCGGTAATGAACACCGGGGAGCTGTTTTTT